Below are 25 T cell receptor beta chains sequenced from a single sample in a study of T cells in Graves' hyperthyroidism and ophthalmopathy. Template material for amplifying TCR beta CDR3 regions consisted of RNA transcripts. The primer set for the first-round RT-PCR of the TCR CDR3 was HTBI. TCRdb fed the multiplex PCR reads into MiXCR, producing one record per CDR3 protein. The sample yields over 400,000 distinct CDR3 sequences, 22% seen once. The material sequenced was blood. These receptors were taken from a woman in her 70s with Graves' ophthalmopathy.

J is TRBJ2-3 and V is TRBV2, with D perhaps TRBD1 or TRBD2 (5 bases each). The germline V gene has CDR1 SNHLY and CDR2 FYNNEI. This CDR3 is built from 18 residues. Trimming pared 6 bases from V and 6 bases from J, leaving 28 bases between. Written as DNA, the CDR3 is TGTGCCAGCAGGGGGACCGTCGGCGGTCCTAGCTCCTCCGATACGCAGTATTTT. Protein: CASRGTVGGPSSSDTQYF.

This clonotype was detected only a few times. The chain links TRBV11-2 to TRBJ2-4; D gene ambiguous. V was cut by 3 bases and J by 2 bases, with 2 bases left in between. CDR1 is SGHAT and CDR2 is FQNNGV in the germline V gene. CDR3 length: 12 amino acids. The CDR3 region is CASSFSKNIQYF. CDR3 nucleotides: TGTGCCAGCAGCTTTTCCAAAAACATTCAGTACTTC.

V gene TRBV11-2 combines with J gene TRBJ1-2; D gene unclear. The CDR3 contains 13 residues. V lost 5 bases and J 4 bases, leaving 11 bases between the germline ends. Looked up from germline, CDR1 is SGHAT and CDR2 is FQNNGV. In nucleotides, the CDR3 is TGTGCCAGCAGCCCGCAGGAGACCTATGGCTACACCTTC. It specifies CASSPQETYGYTF. Full variable domain (outside the CDR3, taken from reference TRBV11-2 and TRBJ1-2): EAGVAQSPRYKIIEKRQSVAFWCNPISGHATLYWYQQILGQGPKLLIQFQNNGVVDDSQLPKDRFSAERLKGVDSTLKIQPAKLEDSAVYLCASSPQETYGYTFGSGTRLTVV.

The chain combines TRBV5-1 with TRBJ2-5; D call uncertain. Germline CDR1 and CDR2: SGHRS and YFSETQ. This CDR3 has 13 amino acids. The V gene lost 3 bases and the J gene lost 0 bases, with 6 bases spanning the gap. DNA of the CDR3: TGCGCCAGCAGCTCTCACCACCAAGAGACCCAGTACTTC. Translating gives CASSSHHQETQYF.

This clonotype came up a few times. The J gene is TRBJ2-7, the V gene TRBV15; D gene uncertain. The germline V gene has CDR1 LNHNV and CDR2 YYDKDF (reference sequence). CDR3 size: 15 residues. Trimming took off 1 base at V and 7 bases at J, with 17 bases between the two ends. CDR3 DNA sequence: TGTGCCACCAGCAGAGGGGATGGACGGCCAGTGGAGCAGTACTTC. As protein: CATSRGDGRPVEQYF.

The chain recombines TRBV19 with TRBJ2-1, with D unclear. Germline V gives CDR1 LNHDA, CDR2 SQIVND (reference sequence). Trimming shortened V by 5 bases and J by 5 bases, and 7 bases separated the two germline ends. This CDR3 has 12 amino acids. The CDR3 loop reads CASSPRNNEQFF. The DNA of the CDR3 is TGTGCCAGTAGTCCCCGCAACAATGAGCAGTTCTTC.

This clonotype appeared a few times. The V gene is TRBV3-1, the J gene TRBJ1-5; unclear D gene. Trimming stripped 3 bases from V and 0 bases from J, with 3 bases between. CDR3 length: 13 residues. Germline loops: CDR1 LGHDT, CDR2 YNNKEL (reference sequence). The CDR3, as DNA: TGTGCCAGCAGCCACCGTAGCAATCAGCCCCAGCATTTT. It yields the protein CASSHRSNQPQHF. The whole variable domain, remainder taken from reference TRBV3-1 and TRBJ1-5, is DTAVSQTPKYLVTQMGNDKSIKCEQNLGHDTMYWYKQDSKKFLKIMFSYNNKELIINETVPNRFSPKSPDKAHLNLHINSLELGDSAVYFCASSHRSNQPQHFGDGTRLSIL.

Of note for this clonotype: The junction and the germline gene differ at one end; a read error may be behind it. This sequence joins TRBV2 and TRBJ2-2; 9 bases align to TRBD1. Germline-derived CDR1 and CDR2 are SNHLY and FYNNEI. The CDR3 length is 15 residues. The CDR3 bases are TGTGTCAGCAATGCCACAGGGGGCGCGGGCGGGGAGCTGTTTTTT. Translation gives CVSNATGGAGGELFF.

The table lists this clonotype with many counts. The CDR3 bases are TGTGCCAGCATTGAGCGGGCCCTCTCCTACAATGAGCAGTTCTTC. It yields the protein CASIERALSYNEQFF. The gene calls are TRBV6-1 and TRBJ2-1; D is perhaps TRBD2 (6 bases). This CDR3 spans 15 amino acids. CDR1 MNHNS and CDR2 SASEGT come from the germline V gene. V gave up 7 bases and J gave up 0 bases, with 13 bases separating them.

The rearrangement uses TRBV24-1 and TRBJ1-5, with TRBD1 matching over 10 bases. Germline CDR1 and CDR2: KGHDR and SFDVKD. The CDR3 sequence is 21 residues long. V was pared by 4 bases and J by 1 base, with 18 bases of the junction left unmatched. The CDR3 reads CATSDIGRLGTGDRSNQPQHF. Written as DNA, the CDR3 is TGTGCCACCAGTGACATCGGCAGGCTAGGGACAGGGGATAGGAGCAATCAGCCCCAGCATTTT.

This clonotype was found a few times. The chain joins TRBV27 to TRBJ1-1; 9 bases align to TRBD1. With 5 bases clipped from V and 5 bases from J, the junction kept 9 bases outside the gene matches. The CDR3 has 15 amino acids. The germline V gene has CDR1 MNHEY and CDR2 SMNVEV (reference sequence). CDR3: CASSLQQGAYTEAFF. In DNA, the CDR3 is TGTGCCAGCAGTCTTCAACAGGGGGCGTATACTGAAGCTTTCTTT.

The CDR3 here is CASSYPGTSGRADTQYF. The CDR3 DNA follows: TGTGCCAGCAGTTACCCGGGGACTAGCGGGAGGGCCGATACGCAGTATTTT. The chain has TRBV6-2 or TRBV6-3 and TRBJ2-3; 16 nucleotides match TRBD2. The CDR3 is 17 residues long. The junction had 5 bases not matched to a gene; V was cut back by 2 bases and J by 6 bases. The V gene's germline CDR1 is MNHEY and CDR2 SVGEGT.

This chain connects TRBV29-1 to TRBJ2-1, with 13 bases identical to TRBD2. Germline assignment: CDR1 SQVTM and CDR2 ANQGSEA. The length of the CDR3 is 14 residues. V shed 5 bases and J 9 bases; nucleotides not matched to a gene: 7. CDR3 DNA: TGCAGCGTTCGAGGACTAGCGGGAGAATTTGAGCAGTTCTTC. Translating gives CSVRGLAGEFEQFF.

The genes are TRBV11-2 and TRBJ2-1; the match to TRBD2 covers 7 bases. The J segment lost 4 bases and the V segment lost 4 bases, leaving 4 bases of the junction unmatched. CDR1 is SGHAT, CDR2 FQNNGV, per germline. The CDR3 contains 14 residues. This CDR3 reads CASSYGGVYNEQFF. In DNA form, the CDR3 reads TGTGCCAGCAGCTATGGGGGGGTTTACAATGAGCAGTTCTTC.

J is TRBJ2-7 and V is TRBV5-1, with 9 bases that match TRBD1. Germline lookup yields CDR1 SGHRS and CDR2 YFSETQ. J was trimmed by 4 bases and V by 2 bases; bases with no gene match: 7. The CDR3 is made up of 15 amino acids. CDR3 in amino acids: CASSFIQGASYEQYF. The CDR3 DNA reads as TGCGCCAGCAGCTTCATACAGGGGGCTAGTTACGAGCAGTACTTC.

The chain couples TRBV6-2 or TRBV6-3 to TRBJ2-7, with D possibly being TRBD1 (5 bases). V lost 10 bases and J 4 bases, leaving 17 bases between the germline ends. Looked up from germline, CDR1 is MNHEY and CDR2 is SVGEGT. The CDR3 is made up of 13 amino acids. The CDR3 spells CATTLGAFYEQYF. The CDR3, as DNA: TGTGCCACCACCCTAGGGGCCTTTTACGAGCAGTACTTC.

This clonotype appeared many times. The chain couples TRBV12-3 or TRBV12-4 to TRBJ1-5; tentatively, D is TRBD1 (6 bases). V lost 1 base to trimming and J lost 4 bases, with 11 bases between them. The CDR3 consists of 15 residues. CDR3 bases: TGTGCCAGCAGTTTAGGAGGGGGAGGGAATCAGCCCCAGCATTTT. The encoded protein is CASSLGGGGNQPQHF.

This clonotype was seen ten or more times. The J gene is TRBJ2-1, the V gene TRBV27; D might be TRBD2 (5 bases). Trimming removed 5 bases from V and 7 bases from J, with 12 bases in between. The CDR3 runs to 13 residues. Germline CDR1 is MNHEY and CDR2 is SMNVEV (reference sequence). CDR3 bases: TGTGCCAGCAGTCCACCTAGCAGGAATGAGCAGTTCTTC. Translated, it gives CASSPPSRNEQFF.

This clonotype was counted only a few times. The V gene is TRBV3-1, the J gene TRBJ1-6; D unclear. Germline CDR1 LGHDT, CDR2 YNNKEL (reference sequence). This CDR3 has 15 residues. Between the trimmed V and J ends, which lost 0 bases and 7 bases, there was a span of 10 bases. The CDR3 reads CASSQESSENSPLHF. CDR3 sequence (DNA): TGTGCCAGCAGCCAAGAGAGTAGTGAGAATTCACCCCTCCACTTT.

V is TRBV2 and J is TRBJ2-5; 8 bases line up with TRBD1. The CDR3 spans 12 residues. V shed 10 bases, J shed 7 bases, and the junction held 8 bases outside the gene matches. The germline CDR1 and CDR2 sequences are SNHLY and FYNNEI. The CDR3 is CATRQGRGTQYF. CDR3 coding DNA: TGTGCCACAAGACAGGGGCGAGGGACCCAGTACTTC. The whole variable domain, remainder taken from reference TRBV2 and TRBJ2-5, is EPEVTQTPSHQVTQMGQEVILRCVPISNHLYFYWYRQILGQKVEFLVSFYNNEISEKSEIFDDQFSVERPDGSNFTLKIRSTKLEDSAMYFCATRQGRGTQYFGPGTRLLVL.

The rearrangement links TRBV3-1 to TRBJ1-2, with no clear D. In germline, CDR1 is LGHDT, CDR2 YNNKEL (reference sequence). The V end was cut by 1 base, the J end by 8 bases, with 8 bases between. This CDR3 contains 12 residues. The CDR3 DNA is TGTGCCAGCAGCCAAGGGTCTGGGGGCTACACCTTC. This sequence encodes CASSQGSGGYTF.

There are a few counts of this clonotype. The chain carries TRBV20-1 and TRBJ1-1; the match to TRBD1 covers 10 bases. With 4 bases clipped from V and 1 base from J, the junction kept 3 bases outside the gene matches. CDR1 DFQATT and CDR2 SNEGSKA come from the germline V gene (reference sequence). The CDR3 is made up of 14 amino acids. The CDR3 loop is CSAIRQGANTEAFF. In nucleotides, the CDR3 is TGCAGTGCTATACGACAGGGGGCGAACACTGAAGCTTTCTTT.

This clonotype was observed a few times. V is TRBV7-3 and J is TRBJ2-4, with D perhaps TRBD1 (5 bases). V lost 1 base, J lost 2 bases, and 9 bases lay in between. The CDR3 covers 15 residues. Germline CDR1 reads SGHTA; CDR2 reads FQGTGA. The CDR3 here is CASSLSPGTKNIQYF. In DNA, the CDR3 is TGTGCCAGCAGCTTAAGCCCAGGGACCAAAAACATTCAGTACTTC.

This clonotype has ten or more counts. This sequence joins TRBV6-1 and TRBJ2-1; D possibly matches TRBD1 or TRBD2 (5 bases each). Trimming shortened V by 7 bases and J by 3 bases, and 16 bases separated the two germline ends. CDR1 is MNHNS and CDR2 is SASEGT in the germline V gene. The CDR3 is 15 amino acids. The CDR3 loop is CASTPYGDDYNEQFF. In nucleotides, the CDR3 is TGTGCCAGCACCCCTTACGGGGACGACTACAATGAGCAGTTCTTC.

This sequence joins TRBV7-6 and TRBJ2-4; D is ambiguous. CDR1 SGHVS and CDR2 FNYEAQ come from the germline V gene. V was cut by 4 bases and J by 8 bases, with 18 bases left in between. The CDR3 covers 15 residues. The CDR3 loop is CASSYDQRRIDIQYF. The CDR3 DNA reads as TGTGCCAGCAGCTATGACCAACGGCGAATTGACATTCAGTACTTC.